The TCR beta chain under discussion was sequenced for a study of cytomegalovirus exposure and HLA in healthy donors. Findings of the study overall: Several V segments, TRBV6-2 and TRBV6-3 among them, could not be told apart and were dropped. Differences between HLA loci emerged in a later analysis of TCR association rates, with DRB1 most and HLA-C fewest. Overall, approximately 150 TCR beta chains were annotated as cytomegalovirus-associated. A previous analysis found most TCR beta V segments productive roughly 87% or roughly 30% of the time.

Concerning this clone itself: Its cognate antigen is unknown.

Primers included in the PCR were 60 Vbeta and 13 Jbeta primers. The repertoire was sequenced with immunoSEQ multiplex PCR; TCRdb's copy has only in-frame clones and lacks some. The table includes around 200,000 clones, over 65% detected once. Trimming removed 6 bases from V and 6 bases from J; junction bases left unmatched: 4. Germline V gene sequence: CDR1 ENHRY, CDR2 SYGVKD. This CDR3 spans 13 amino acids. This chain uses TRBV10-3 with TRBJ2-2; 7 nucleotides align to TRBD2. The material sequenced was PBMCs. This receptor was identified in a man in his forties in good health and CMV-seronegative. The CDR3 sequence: CAISLSGSGELFF. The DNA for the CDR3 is TGTGCCATCAGCCTTAGCGGGTCCGGGGAGCTGTTTTTT.